This passage covers 32 T cell receptor beta chains from one sample sequenced in a study of shared clonotypes between healthy human individuals. Measured with immunoSEQ multiplex PCR; TCRdb has only the in-frame clones, and not every one. The sample shows under 600,000 clones, 95% to 98% of them seen only once. Input material: naive CD4+ T cells sorted from blood. Subset meaning: CD45RA+ positively selected. The receptors stem from a woman in her twenties or thirties in good health.

The chain couples TRBV19 to TRBJ2-1, with 8 nucleotides matching TRBD2. The length of the CDR3 is 15 residues. The ends lost 7 bases at V and 2 bases at J; junction bases unmatched: 7. The germline gives CDR1 LNHDA, CDR2 SQIVND (reference sequence). CDR3 sequence (DNA): TGTGCCAGTAACCCCCTTAGCGGGGCCTACAATGAGCAGTTCTTC. This sequence encodes CASNPLSGAYNEQFF.

The rearrangement links TRBV28 to TRBJ2-7, with TRBD2 matching 11 bases. This CDR3 has 12 amino acids. The germline V gene encodes CDR1 MDHEN and CDR2 SYDVKM. Trimming cost V 10 bases and J 6 bases; bases outside gene matches: 5. CDR3 DNA: TGTGCCATGTCCGGGACTAGCGGCGAGCAGTACTTC. Protein sequence: CAMSGTSGEQYF.

The chain has TRBV7-2 and TRBJ1-1, with D uncertain. The V gene lost 5 bases and the J gene lost 0 bases, with 7 bases spanning the gap. CDR3 length: 13 residues. Germline CDR1 reads SGHTA; CDR2 reads FQGNSA. CDR3 sequence reads: CASSPHLNTEAFF. In nucleotides, the CDR3 is TGTGCCAGCAGCCCGCATTTGAACACTGAAGCTTTCTTT. The entire variable domain, with the rest obtained from reference TRBV7-2 and TRBJ1-1, is as follows: GAGVSQSPSNKVTEKGKDVELRCDPISGHTALYWYRQSLGQGLEFLIYFQGNSAPDKSGLPSDRFSAERTGGSVSTLTIQRTQQEDSAVYLCASSPHLNTEAFFGQGTRLTVV.

V gene TRBV6-5 combines with J gene TRBJ2-3; tentatively, D is TRBD2 (5 bases). Trimming shortened V by 5 bases and J by 2 bases, and 11 bases separated the two germline ends. The V gene's germline CDR1 is MNHEY and CDR2 SVGAGI. The CDR3 consists of 14 residues. CDR3 coding DNA: TGTGCCAGCAGTCGGACTGTTTTCACAGATACGCAGTATTTT. Amino acid sequence: CASSRTVFTDTQYF.

The chain employs TRBV6-5 and TRBJ2-7, with D uncertain. The CDR3 contains 12 residues. Per germline, CDR1 MNHEY and CDR2 SVGAGI. Deletions cut 2 bases from V and 2 bases from J, with 4 bases between. The CDR3 region has the DNA TGTGCCAGCAGTTACCCTACCTACGAGCAGTACTTC. As protein: CASSYPTYEQYF.

The genes are TRBV28 and TRBJ2-7; tentatively, D is TRBD2 (5 bases). With 5 bases removed from V and 3 bases from J, the gap between germline ends came to 14 bases. Per germline, CDR1 MDHEN and CDR2 SYDVKM. The CDR3 spans 14 residues. The CDR3 DNA follows: TGTGCCAGCAGTCCCCGGACTCTCCTCTACGAGCAGTACTTC. Residues: CASSPRTLLYEQYF.

The rearrangement links TRBV10-3 to TRBJ2-1; no firm D call. In germline, CDR1 is ENHRY, CDR2 SYGVKD. There are 14 residues in the CDR3. With 0 bases removed from V and 6 bases from J, the gap between germline ends came to 9 bases. The DNA of the CDR3 is TGTGCCATCAGTGAGTCGAAATTGGCCAATGAGCAGTTCTTC. Amino acid sequence: CAISESKLANEQFF.

Regarding this clone: Other DNA sequences in this sample translate to the same CDR3. The chain combines TRBV7-2 with TRBJ2-7; D is undetermined. V lost 1 base to trimming and J lost 1 base, with 2 bases between them. Germline assignment: CDR1 SGHTA and CDR2 FQGNSA. CDR3 length equals 12 residues. The CDR3 DNA follows: TGTGCCAGCAGCTTAGGGTCCTACGAGCAGTACTTC. This codes for CASSLGSYEQYF.

CDR3 in amino acids: CASSSRTGDNNEQFF. As DNA, the CDR3 is TGCGCCAGCAGCTCGAGGACAGGGGACAACAATGAGCAGTTCTTC. The chain recombines TRBV5-1 with TRBJ2-1, with 9 bases aligning to TRBD1. Germline-derived CDR1 and CDR2 are SGHRS and YFSETQ. The CDR3 has 15 amino acids. The J segment lost 5 bases and the V segment lost 3 bases, leaving 6 bases of the junction unmatched.

The genes are TRBV4-1 and TRBJ2-1; D tentatively reads TRBD1 or TRBD2 (5 bases each). With 7 bases removed from V and 0 bases from J, the gap between germline ends came to 19 bases. Germline CDR1 MGHRA, CDR2 YSYEKL. The CDR3 sequence is 17 residues long. Here the CDR3 DNA reads TGCGCCAGCACCCCAAGGGGCGAGGGAAGCTCCTACAATGAGCAGTTCTTC. It yields the protein CASTPRGEGSSYNEQFF.

The gene calls are TRBV7-9 and TRBJ1-1; perhaps TRBD1 as D (5 bases). This CDR3 has 12 residues. V was clipped by 11 bases and J by 3 bases, with 13 bases between them. Per the germline V gene, CDR1 is SEHNR and CDR2 is FQNEAQ (reference sequence). CDR3 protein: CALDWGYTEAFF. The CDR3 nucleotides are TGTGCCTTGGACTGGGGGTACACTGAAGCTTTCTTT.

The J gene is TRBJ2-2, the V gene TRBV7-3; a weak D match, TRBD1 (5 bases). CDR3 length equals 14 residues. Per germline, CDR1 SGHTA and CDR2 FQGTGA. The V end was cut by 7 bases, the J end by 1 base, with 10 bases between. CDR3 residues: CASTSGQNTGELFF. Written as DNA, the CDR3 is TGTGCCAGCACTTCCGGACAGAACACCGGGGAGCTGTTTTTT.

The V and J genes are TRBV10-2 and TRBJ1-1; D possibly corresponds to TRBD1 (5 bases). The germline V gene has CDR1 WSHSY and CDR2 SAAADI. There are 14 residues in the CDR3. The germline V and J ends were trimmed by 6 bases and 4 bases, with 15 bases remaining between them. This CDR3 is CASSDPGSPTEAFF. The CDR3 coding sequence is TGCGCCAGCAGCGACCCAGGGTCCCCCACTGAAGCTTTCTTT.

CDR3 DNA sequence: TGTGCCAGCATCTCGGGGGCCGGTCTCTCTGGGGCCAACGTCCTGACTTTC. As protein: CASISGAGLSGANVLTF. The chain recombines TRBV28 with TRBJ2-6, with D perhaps assigned TRBD1 or TRBD2 (6 bases each). The V gene's germline CDR1 is MDHEN and CDR2 SYDVKM. Trimming left V 7 bases short and J 0 bases short, with 16 bases between. The CDR3 consists of 17 residues.

V is TRBV10-1 and J is TRBJ2-7; D is unresolved. Germline V CDR1 and CDR2: WNHNN, SYGVQD (reference sequence). This CDR3 region has 12 residues. Trimming pared 3 bases from V and 2 bases from J, leaving 5 bases between. The CDR3 sequence is CASSDSTYEQYF. CDR3 nucleotides: TGCGCCAGCAGTGACAGCACCTACGAGCAGTACTTC.

The rearrangement joins TRBV4-2 to TRBJ1-2; D call uncertain. Germline CDR1 is LGHNA and CDR2 is YNFKEQ. Deletions cut 1 base from V and 7 bases from J, with 10 bases between. This CDR3 is built from 13 residues. The CDR3 coding sequence is TGTGCCAGCAGCCAAGTGGAGCAGCCTGGCTACACCTTC. Protein sequence: CASSQVEQPGYTF.

The chain is built from TRBV19 and TRBJ2-5, with D unresolved. Germline V lookup: CDR1 LNHDA, CDR2 SQIVND (reference sequence). Trimming cost V 4 bases and J 5 bases, with 11 bases left between them. The CDR3 is made up of 13 amino acids. CDR3 in DNA: TGTGCCAGTAGTAGGCGCCCCGAGGAGACCCAGTACTTC. As protein: CASSRRPEETQYF.

The chain couples TRBV27 to TRBJ2-7, with D uncertain. CDR1 is MNHEY, CDR2 SMNVEV, per germline (reference sequence). Trimming shortened V by 7 bases and J by 0 bases, and 10 bases separated the two germline ends. The CDR3 length is 13 residues. CDR3: CASTSAVSYEQYF. The CDR3 region has the DNA TGTGCCAGCACCTCGGCAGTCTCCTACGAGCAGTACTTC.

This clone was picked up one time. This rearrangement joins TRBV7-6 to TRBJ2-3; TRBD2 agrees at 7 bases. The germline V gene has CDR1 SGHVS and CDR2 FNYEAQ. The CDR3 sequence is 15 residues long. Trimming took 5 bases from V and 2 from J; bases not matched to a gene: 7. The CDR3 reads CASSPGTTYTDTQYF. The CDR3 nucleotides read TGTGCCAGCAGCCCGGGGACTACCTACACAGATACGCAGTATTTT.

V gene TRBV4-1 combines with J gene TRBJ2-7; D is possibly TRBD1 (6 bases). Per the germline V gene, CDR1 is MGHRA and CDR2 is YSYEKL. The CDR3 has 13 amino acids. V lost 1 base, J lost 4 bases, and 8 bases lay in between. The CDR3 reads CASSQGTEYEQYF. CDR3 sequence (DNA): TGCGCCAGCAGCCAAGGGACAGAATACGAGCAGTACTTC.

This clone was recorded once. The gene calls are TRBV29-1 and TRBJ2-2; 13 bases map to TRBD2. The germline V gene encodes CDR1 SQVTM and CDR2 ANQGSEA. With 6 bases clipped from V and 7 bases from J, the junction kept 8 bases outside the gene matches. The CDR3 contains 15 residues. The CDR3 DNA reads as TGCAGCGTGAAACTAGCGGGAGGGCTCTTCGGGGAGCTGTTTTTT. Translating gives CSVKLAGGLFGELFF.

This chain uses TRBV15 with TRBJ2-1, with D possibly matching TRBD1 (6 bases). CDR1 LNHNV and CDR2 YYDKDF come from the germline V gene (reference sequence). The germline V and J ends were trimmed by 3 bases and 0 bases, with 18 bases remaining between them. There are 18 residues in the CDR3. CDR3 residues: CATSRGATKVGSYNEQFF. CDR3 nucleotides: TGTGCCACCAGCAGGGGGGCCACTAAGGTGGGCTCCTACAATGAGCAGTTCTTC.

The chain links TRBV5-5 to TRBJ1-5; no firm D call. The CDR3 sequence is 12 residues long. Trimming took 3 bases from V and 6 from J, leaving 7 bases between them. CDR1 is SGHKS, CDR2 YYEKEE, per germline (reference sequence). DNA of the CDR3: TGTGCCAGCAGCTCCCTCGGTCAGCCCCAGCATTTT. Protein: CASSSLGQPQHF.

As DNA, the CDR3 is TGTGCCAGCACTACCTTAGGGGGGTCGGGCTACACCTTC. Its protein is CASTTLGGSGYTF. V is TRBV2 and J is TRBJ1-2; D is possibly TRBD1 (6 bases). Trimming shortened V by 7 bases and J by 8 bases, and 17 bases separated the two germline ends. CDR3 size: 13 residues. Germline V gene sequence: CDR1 SNHLY, CDR2 FYNNEI.

This clone was observed once. This sequence joins TRBV28 and TRBJ2-2, with 7 bases fitting TRBD1. This CDR3 spans 14 amino acids. Losses at the gene ends were 6 bases for V and 6 bases for J; bases not matched to a gene: 7. Germline loops: CDR1 MDHEN, CDR2 SYDVKM. CDR3 DNA: TGTGCCAGCAGGGTCTCCACAGGGGCCGGGGAGCTGTTTTTT. This codes for CASRVSTGAGELFF.

V is TRBV28 and J is TRBJ2-2; weak D call: TRBD1 (5 bases). The V end was cut by 7 bases, the J end by 5 bases, with 11 bases between. The CDR3 runs to 13 residues. Germline assignment: CDR1 MDHEN and CDR2 SYDVKM. CDR3 sequence: CASMGQGTGELFF. The CDR3 DNA follows: TGTGCCAGCATGGGGCAGGGAACCGGGGAGCTGTTTTTT.

V usage is TRBV5-1 and J usage is TRBJ2-5; 7 bases line up with TRBD2. CDR1 is SGHRS, CDR2 YFSETQ, per germline. The CDR3 length is 14 residues. The junction had 12 bases not matched to a gene; V was cut back by 0 bases and J by 13 bases. CDR3 DNA: TGCGCCAGCAGCTTGGAAGCGGGGCACTCCTCGGCGTACTTC. Translating it yields CASSLEAGHSSAYF.

The chain employs TRBV28 and TRBJ2-2; tentatively, D is TRBD1 (6 bases). V lost 6 bases and J 4 bases, leaving 12 bases between the germline ends. Germline V gene data show CDR1 as MDHEN and CDR2 as SYDVKM. There are 14 residues in the CDR3. CDR3 sequence (DNA): TGTGCCAGCAGCACAGGGACCATCACCGGGGAGCTGTTTTTT. Amino acid sequence: CASSTGTITGELFF.

The CDR3 loop is CATSRGGGVEEQPQHF. The DNA of the CDR3 is TGTGCCACCAGCAGGGGGGGAGGCGTCGAGGAGCAGCCCCAGCATTTT. The chain links TRBV15 to TRBJ1-5, with a possible D match to TRBD1 (5 bases). The V end was cut by 3 bases, the J end by 7 bases, with 19 bases between. Per the germline V gene, CDR1 is LNHNV and CDR2 is YYDKDF (reference sequence). The CDR3 consists of 16 residues.

J is TRBJ2-7 and V is TRBV5-1, with D hard to call. The CDR3 has 12 residues. CDR1 and CDR2 (germline): SGHRS, YFSETQ. V shed 6 bases and J shed 0 bases, with 7 bases lying between them. CDR3 sequence (DNA): TGCGCCAGCATCAGGAGCTCCTACGAGCAGTACTTC. Translating gives CASIRSSYEQYF. Complete variable domain (other parts from reference TRBV5-1 and TRBJ2-7): KAGVTQTPRYLIKTRGQQVTLSCSPISGHRSVSWYQQTPGQGLQFLFEYFSETQRNKGNFPGRFSGRQFSNSRSEMNVSTLELGDSALYLCASIRSSYEQYFGPGTRLTVT.

J is TRBJ1-1 and V is TRBV28; TRBD1 aligns across 7 bases. The V gene's germline CDR1 is MDHEN and CDR2 SYDVKM. Trimming cost V 5 bases and J 7 bases; bases outside gene matches: 19. The CDR3 is made up of 17 amino acids. CDR3 sequence (DNA): TGTGCCAGCAGTCCAACACCTTCGACAGGGATCAGCCATGAAGCTTTCTTT. The encoded protein is CASSPTPSTGISHEAFF.

This clone was seen only once. The chain employs TRBV28 and TRBJ1-6; D perhaps matches TRBD1 (6 bases). The CDR3 sequence is 13 residues long. Germline V gene data show CDR1 as MDHEN and CDR2 as SYDVKM. Trimming stripped 7 bases from V and 5 bases from J, with 9 bases between. The CDR3 DNA sequence: TGTGCCAGCACGCAGGGGAATAATTCACCCCTCCACTTT. Its translation: CASTQGNNSPLHF.